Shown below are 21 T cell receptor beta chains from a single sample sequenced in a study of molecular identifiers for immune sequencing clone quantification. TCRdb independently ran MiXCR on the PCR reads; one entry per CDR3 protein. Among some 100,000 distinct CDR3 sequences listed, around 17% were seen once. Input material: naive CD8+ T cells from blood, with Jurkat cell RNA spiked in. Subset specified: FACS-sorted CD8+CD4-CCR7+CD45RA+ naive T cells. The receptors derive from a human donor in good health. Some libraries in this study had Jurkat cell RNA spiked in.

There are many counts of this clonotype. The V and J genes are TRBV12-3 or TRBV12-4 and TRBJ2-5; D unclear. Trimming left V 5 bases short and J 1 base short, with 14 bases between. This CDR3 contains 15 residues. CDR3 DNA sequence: TGTGCCAGCAGTAGGGTTGAGGACGGCCAAGAGACCCAGTACTTC. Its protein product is CASSRVEDGQETQYF.

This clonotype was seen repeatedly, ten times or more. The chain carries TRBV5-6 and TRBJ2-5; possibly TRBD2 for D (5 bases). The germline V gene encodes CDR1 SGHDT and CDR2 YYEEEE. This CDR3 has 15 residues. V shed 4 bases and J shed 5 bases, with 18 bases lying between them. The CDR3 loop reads CASSERSTRLETQYF. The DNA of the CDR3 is TGTGCCAGCAGCGAGCGATCCACTAGACTTGAGACCCAGTACTTC.

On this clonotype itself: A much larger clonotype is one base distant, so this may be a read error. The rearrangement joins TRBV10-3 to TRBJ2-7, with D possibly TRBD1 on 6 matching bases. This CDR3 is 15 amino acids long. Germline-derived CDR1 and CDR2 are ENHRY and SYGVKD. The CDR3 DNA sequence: TGTGCCATCAGTGACACCCTGCAGGGACAATACGTGCAGTACTTC. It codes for CAISDTLQGQYVQYF.

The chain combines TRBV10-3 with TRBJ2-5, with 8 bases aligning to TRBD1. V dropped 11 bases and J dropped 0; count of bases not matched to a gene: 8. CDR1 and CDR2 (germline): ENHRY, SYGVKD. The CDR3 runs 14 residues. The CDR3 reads CAARTGQYQETQYF. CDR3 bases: TGTGCCGCCCGGACAGGGCAGTACCAAGAGACCCAGTACTTC.

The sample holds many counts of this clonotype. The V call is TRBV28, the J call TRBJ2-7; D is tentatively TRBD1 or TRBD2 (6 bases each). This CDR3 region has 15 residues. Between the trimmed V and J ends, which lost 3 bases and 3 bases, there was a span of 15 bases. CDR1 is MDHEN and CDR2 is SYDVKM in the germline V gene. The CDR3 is CASSFGGSVIYEQYF. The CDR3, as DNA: TGTGCCAGCAGTTTCGGGGGCTCGGTAATCTACGAGCAGTACTTC.

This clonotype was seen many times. DNA of the CDR3: TGCGCCAGCAGCCAAGATCGGACCTACAATCAGCCCCAGCATTTT. Protein product: CASSQDRTYNQPQHF. The chain is built from TRBV4-1 and TRBJ1-5; D remains unclear. V shed 0 bases and J shed 3 bases, with 9 bases lying between them. The CDR3 is 15 amino acids. Germline assignment: CDR1 MGHRA and CDR2 YSYEKL.

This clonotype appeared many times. This CDR3 reads CASSPKLGSNLDTQYF. The DNA of the CDR3 is TGTGCCAGCAGCCCAAAATTGGGGTCGAATTTAGATACGCAGTATTTT. This chain connects TRBV13 to TRBJ2-3; D is ambiguous. Germline-derived CDR1 and CDR2 are PRHDT and FYEKMQ (reference sequence). The CDR3 totals 16 residues. Trimming took off 5 bases at V and 5 bases at J, with 20 bases between the two ends.

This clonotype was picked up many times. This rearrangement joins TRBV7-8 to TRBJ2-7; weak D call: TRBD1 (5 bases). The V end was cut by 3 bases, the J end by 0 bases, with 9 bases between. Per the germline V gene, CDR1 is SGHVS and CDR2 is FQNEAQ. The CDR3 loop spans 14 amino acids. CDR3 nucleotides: TGTGCCAGCAGCTTTGCAGGGCCCTCCTACGAGCAGTACTTC. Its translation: CASSFAGPSYEQYF.

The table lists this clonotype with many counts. The CDR3 nucleotides are TGCAGCGCTCGGAAAGGACAGGGGGAATACTATGGCTACACCTTC. This encodes CSARKGQGEYYGYTF. The chain is built from TRBV29-1 and TRBJ1-2; 10 positions agree with TRBD1. This CDR3 contains 15 residues. Trimming cost V 7 bases and J 3 bases; bases outside gene matches: 11. Germline values: CDR1 SQVTM, CDR2 ANQGSEA.

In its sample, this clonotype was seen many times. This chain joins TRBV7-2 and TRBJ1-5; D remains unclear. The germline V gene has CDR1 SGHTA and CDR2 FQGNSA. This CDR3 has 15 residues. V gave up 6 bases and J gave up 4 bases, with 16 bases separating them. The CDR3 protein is CASSSDGRMNQPQHF. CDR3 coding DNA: TGTGCCAGCAGTTCGGATGGCCGGATGAATCAGCCCCAGCATTTT. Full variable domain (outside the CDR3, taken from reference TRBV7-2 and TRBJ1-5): GAGVSQSPSNKVTEKGKDVELRCDPISGHTALYWYRQSLGQGLEFLIYFQGNSAPDKSGLPSDRFSAERTGGSVSTLTIQRTQQEDSAVYLCASSSDGRMNQPQHFGDGTRLSIL.

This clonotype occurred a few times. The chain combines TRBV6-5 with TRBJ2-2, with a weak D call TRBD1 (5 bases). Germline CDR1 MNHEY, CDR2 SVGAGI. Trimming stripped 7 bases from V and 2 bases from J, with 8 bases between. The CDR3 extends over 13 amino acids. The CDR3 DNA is TGTGCCAGCACGACAGTTAACACCGGGGAGCTGTTTTTT. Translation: CASTTVNTGELFF.

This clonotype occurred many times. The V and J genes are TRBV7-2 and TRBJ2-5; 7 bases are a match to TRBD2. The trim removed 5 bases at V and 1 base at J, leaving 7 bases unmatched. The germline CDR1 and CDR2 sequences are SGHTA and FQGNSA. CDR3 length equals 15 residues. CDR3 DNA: TGTGCCAGCAGCACCCTAGCGGACCTCCAAGAGACCCAGTACTTC. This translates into CASSTLADLQETQYF. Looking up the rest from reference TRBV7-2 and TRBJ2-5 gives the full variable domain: GAGVSQSPSNKVTEKGKDVELRCDPISGHTALYWYRQSLGQGLEFLIYFQGNSAPDKSGLPSDRFSAERTGGSVSTLTIQRTQQEDSAVYLCASSTLADLQETQYFGPGTRLLVL.

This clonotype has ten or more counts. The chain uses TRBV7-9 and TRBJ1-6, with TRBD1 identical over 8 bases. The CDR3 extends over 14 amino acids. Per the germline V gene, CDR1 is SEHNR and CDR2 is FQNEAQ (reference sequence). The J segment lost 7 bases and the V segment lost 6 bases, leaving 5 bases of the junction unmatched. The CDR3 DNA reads TGTGCCAGCAGTCGGACAGGGAGAAATTCACCCCTCCACTTT. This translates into CASSRTGRNSPLHF.

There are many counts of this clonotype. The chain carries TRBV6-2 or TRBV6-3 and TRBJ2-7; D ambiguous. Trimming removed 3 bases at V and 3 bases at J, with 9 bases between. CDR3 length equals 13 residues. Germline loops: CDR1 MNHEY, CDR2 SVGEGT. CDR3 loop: CASSYVEDYEQYF. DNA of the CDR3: TGTGCCAGCAGTTATGTTGAGGACTACGAGCAGTACTTC.

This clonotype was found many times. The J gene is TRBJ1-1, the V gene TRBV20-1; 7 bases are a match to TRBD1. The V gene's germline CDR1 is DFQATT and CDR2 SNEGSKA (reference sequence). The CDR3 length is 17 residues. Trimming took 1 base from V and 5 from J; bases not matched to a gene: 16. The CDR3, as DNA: TGCAGTGCTAGAGGTCTACAGGGGACCACCTTACAGACTGAAGCTTTCTTT. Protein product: CSARGLQGTTLQTEAFF.

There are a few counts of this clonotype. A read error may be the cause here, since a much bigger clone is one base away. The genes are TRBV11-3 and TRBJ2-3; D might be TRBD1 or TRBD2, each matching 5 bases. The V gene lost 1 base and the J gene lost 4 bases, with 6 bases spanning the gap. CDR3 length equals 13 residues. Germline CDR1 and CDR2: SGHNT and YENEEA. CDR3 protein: CASSLVGADTQYF. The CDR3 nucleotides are TGTGCCAGCAGCTTAGTGGGGGCAGATACGCAGTATTTT. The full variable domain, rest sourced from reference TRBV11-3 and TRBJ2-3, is EAGVVQSPRYKIIEKKQPVAFWCNPISGHNTLYWYLQNLGQGPELLIRYENEEAVDDSQLPKDRFSAERLKGVDSTLKIQPAELGDSAVYLCASSLVGADTQYFGPGTRLTVL.

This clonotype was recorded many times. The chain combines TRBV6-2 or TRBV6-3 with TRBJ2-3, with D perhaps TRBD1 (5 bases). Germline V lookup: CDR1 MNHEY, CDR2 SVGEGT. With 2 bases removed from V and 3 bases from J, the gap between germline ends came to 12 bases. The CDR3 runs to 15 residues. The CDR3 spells CASSYGAGRTDTQYF. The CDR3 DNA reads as TGTGCCAGCAGTTACGGGGCAGGGCGAACAGATACGCAGTATTTT.

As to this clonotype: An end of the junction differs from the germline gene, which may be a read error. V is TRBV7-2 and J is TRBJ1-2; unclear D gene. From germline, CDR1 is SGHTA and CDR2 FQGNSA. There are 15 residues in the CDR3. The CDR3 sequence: CASSLARQLIHGYAF. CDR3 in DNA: TGTGCCAGCAGCTTAGCGCGGCAACTTATCCATGGCTACGCCTTC. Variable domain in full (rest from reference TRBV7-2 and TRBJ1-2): GAGVSQSPSNKVTEKGKDVELRCDPISGHTALYWYRQSLGQGLEFLIYFQGNSAPDKSGLPSDRFSAERTGGSVSTLTIQRTQQEDSAVYLCASSLARQLIHGYAFGSGTRLTVV.

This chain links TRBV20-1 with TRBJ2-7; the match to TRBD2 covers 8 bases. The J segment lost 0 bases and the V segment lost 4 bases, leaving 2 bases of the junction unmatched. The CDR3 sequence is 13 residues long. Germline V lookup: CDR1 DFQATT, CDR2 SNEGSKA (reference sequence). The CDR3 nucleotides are TGCAGTGCTACCAGCGGGAGCTCCTACGAGCAGTACTTC. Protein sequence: CSATSGSSYEQYF.

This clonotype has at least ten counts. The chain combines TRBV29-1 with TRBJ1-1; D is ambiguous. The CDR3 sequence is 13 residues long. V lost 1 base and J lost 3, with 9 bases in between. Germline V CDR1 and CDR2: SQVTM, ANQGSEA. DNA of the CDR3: TGCAGCGTTGAAGGCCGGGGAGACACTGAAGCTTTCTTT. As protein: CSVEGRGDTEAFF.

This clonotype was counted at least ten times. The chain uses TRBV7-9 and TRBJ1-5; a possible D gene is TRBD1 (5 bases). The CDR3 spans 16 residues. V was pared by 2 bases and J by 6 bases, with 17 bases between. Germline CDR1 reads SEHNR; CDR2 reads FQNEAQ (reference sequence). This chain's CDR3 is CASSLTAAGGVQPQHF. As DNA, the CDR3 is TGTGCCAGCAGCTTAACGGCAGCGGGGGGGGTTCAGCCCCAGCATTTT.